This is a list of T cell receptor beta chains from one sample in a study of patients and donors after allogeneic stem cell transplantation. TCRdb analysed the RT-PCR reads with MiXCR anew, one entry per CDR3 protein. This sample has about 160,000 distinct CDR3 sequences, with 24% found just once. The source material was blood, either unsorted or a sorted T cell fraction (not recorded which). These receptors all stem from a human donor who was either an allogeneic HSCT recipient or a stem cell or donor lymphocyte infusion donor (not recorded which). It is not recorded whose cells these are; they may come from a transplant donor. The CDR3 runs from the conserved cysteine through the conserved F or W. The D gene is left open where the match is weak. Not all rows give a size; the values are once, few, many and, for expanded clones, a class.

clone size	V gene	D gene	J gene	CDR3 protein	CDR3 DNA
.	TRBV11-1	.	TRBJ2-1	CASSLGPIGAMDEQFF	TGTGCCAGCAGCTTGGGGCCCATTGGGGCTATGGATGAGCAGTTCTTC
.	TRBV5-1	TRBD2	TRBJ2-1	CASSLVWEAGYNEQFF	TGCGCCAGCAGCTTGGTCTGGGAAGCGGGATACAATGAGCAGTTCTTC
few	TRBV5-1	.	TRBJ1-1	CASSLDVREAFF	TGCGCCAGCAGCTTGGATGTCAGGGAAGCTTTCTTT
.	TRBV20-1	TRBD2	TRBJ2-1	CSARDGEGHHEGFF	TGCAGTGCTAGAGACGGGGAGGGCCATCATGAGGGTTTCTTC
few	TRBV12-3/TRBV12-4	.	TRBJ1-2	CASSWANNYGYTF	TGTGCCAGCAGTTGGGCCAATAACTATGGCTACACCTTC
few	TRBV20-1	TRBD2	TRBJ2-1	CSAYAPSGRTDEQFF	TGCAGTGCGTACGCTCCTAGCGGGCGTACGGATGAGCAGTTCTTC
many	TRBV27	.	TRBJ1-2	CASSLGGLGGYTF	TGTGCCAGCAGTTTGGGGGGGCTAGGTGGCTACACCTTC
few	TRBV10-3	TRBD2	TRBJ2-2	CAIRESGANTGELFF	TGTGCCATCAGGGAGAGCGGGGCGAACACCGGGGAGCTGTTTTTT
few	TRBV10-3	TRBD2	TRBJ2-3	CAISIGLAGNTQYF	TGTGCCATCAGCATCGGACTAGCGGGAAATACGCAGTATTTT
many	TRBV5-1	.	TRBJ1-2	CASSQEIGYGYTF	TGCGCCAGCAGCCAGGAGATCGGCTATGGCTACACCTTC
few	TRBV7-9	.	TRBJ1-2	CASSLVGEDGYTF	TGTGCCAGCAGCTTAGTCGGGGAGGATGGCTACACCTTC
.	TRBV15	.	TRBJ2-1	CATSRRSEQFF	TGTGCCACCAGCAGACGCAGTGAGCAGTTCTTC
few	TRBV7-6	.	TRBJ2-7	CASGPHPGSFSYEQYF	TGTGCCAGCGGGCCCCATCCGGGATCCTTTTCCTACGAGCAGTACTTC
.	TRBV10-3	TRBD1	TRBJ1-2	CAISSHRGQVGGYTF	TGTGCCATCAGTAGCCACAGGGGGCAAGTTGGTGGCTACACCTTC
.	TRBV12-3/TRBV12-4	.	TRBJ2-2	CASIFGPGDTGELFF	TGTGCCAGCATCTTCGGGCCCGGGGACACCGGGGAGCTGTTTTTT
many	TRBV6-5	TRBD1	TRBJ1-1	CASRRTGDTEAFF	TGTGCCAGCAGACGCACAGGGGACACTGAAGCTTTCTTT
many	TRBV20-1	.	TRBJ1-1	CSATSGNTEAFF	TGCAGTGCTACTTCAGGGAACACTGAAGCTTTCTTT
few	TRBV4-2	.	TRBJ2-5	CASSRLGRRQETQYF	TGTGCCAGCAGCCGCCTGGGGCGGAGGCAAGAGACCCAGTACTTC